This TCR beta chain was documented in a study of patients and donors after allogeneic stem cell transplantation (dated by TCRdb to between 2020 and 2021). V was cut back by 6 bases and J by 7 bases, leaving a gap of 7 bases between them. Inclusive of the bounding cysteine and phenylalanine, the CDR3 is 11 residues long. Solely the CDR3 DNA is kept, with 33 bases framed from the first base. This clonotype has a count of ten or more. It lacks a known antigen. Base qualities are missing; no much larger clone stands one base away. Libraries were built with RT-PCR. Sequenced using a NextSeq 550. Using fastp at Q25 and MiXCR, TCRdb reprocessed the public reads and kept productive beta chains. Each record represents a unique CDR3 protein, reported with the most common genes and DNA among its rows. The sample table shows around 9,000 distinct CDR3 sequences, and around 4.1% are seen once. The ten largest clones represent 15% to 20% of the sample.

The receptor's source is a human donor who was either an allogeneic HSCT recipient or a stem cell or donor lymphocyte infusion donor (not recorded which). It is not recorded whose cells these are; they may come from a transplant donor. Here the chain combines TRBV12-3 or TRBV12-4 and TRBJ2-4; the D gene remains uncertain. The sequenced material came from blood, either unsorted or a sorted T cell fraction (not recorded which). Read as DNA, the sequence is TGTGCCAGCAGCATGACTAACATTCAGTACTTC. Its protein reads: CASSMTNIQYF.